This TCR beta chain is drawn from a study of response to subunit inactivated influenza vaccine. Findings and limits, study-wide: Only a handful of new T cells, the authors suggested, are recruited with each seasonal influenza vaccination.

Concerning this clonotype itself: Its antigen is as yet unknown.

MiXCR was run by TCRdb on the RT-PCR reads, yielding one entry per CDR3 protein. The sample records almost 250,000 distinct CDR3 sequences, 9% to 15% being singletons. Trimming shortened V by 7 bases and J by 4 bases, and 17 bases separated the two germline ends. This CDR3 is 14 amino acids long. The germline gives CDR1 SGHTA, CDR2 FQGNSA. The chain is built from TRBV7-2 and TRBJ2-7; no clear D. This TCR came from a man in his forties or fifties who received an inactivated influenza vaccine. Sequencing used non-naive T cells sorted from PBMCs, obtained approximately 15 days before vaccination. The CDR3 DNA reads as TGTGCCAGCACGCCCCCGTGGGCGCGGTACGAGCAGTACTTC. The encoded protein is CASTPPWARYEQYF.